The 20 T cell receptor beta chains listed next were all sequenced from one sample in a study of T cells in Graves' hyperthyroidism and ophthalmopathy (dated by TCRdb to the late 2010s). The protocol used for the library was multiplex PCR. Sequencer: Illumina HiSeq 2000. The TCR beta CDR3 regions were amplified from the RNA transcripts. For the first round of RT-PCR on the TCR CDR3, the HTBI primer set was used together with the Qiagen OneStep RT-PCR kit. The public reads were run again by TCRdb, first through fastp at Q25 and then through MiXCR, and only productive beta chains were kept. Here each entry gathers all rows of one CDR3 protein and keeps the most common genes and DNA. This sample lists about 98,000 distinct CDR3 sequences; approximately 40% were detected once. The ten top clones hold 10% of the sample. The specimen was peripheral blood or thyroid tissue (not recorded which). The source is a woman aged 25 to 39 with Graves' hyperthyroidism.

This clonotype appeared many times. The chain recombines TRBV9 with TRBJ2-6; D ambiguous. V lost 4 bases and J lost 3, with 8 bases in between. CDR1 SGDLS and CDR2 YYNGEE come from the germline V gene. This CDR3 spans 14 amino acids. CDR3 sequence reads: CASSPGDGANVLTF. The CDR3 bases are TGTGCCAGCAGCCCCGGTGATGGGGCCAACGTCCTGACTTTC.

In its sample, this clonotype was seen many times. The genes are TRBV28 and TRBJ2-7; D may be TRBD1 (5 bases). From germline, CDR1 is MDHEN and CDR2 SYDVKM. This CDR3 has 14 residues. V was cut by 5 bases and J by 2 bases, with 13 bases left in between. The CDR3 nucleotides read TGTGCCAGCAGTAAAACAGGCAGGCCCTACGAGCAGTACTTC. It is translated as CASSKTGRPYEQYF.

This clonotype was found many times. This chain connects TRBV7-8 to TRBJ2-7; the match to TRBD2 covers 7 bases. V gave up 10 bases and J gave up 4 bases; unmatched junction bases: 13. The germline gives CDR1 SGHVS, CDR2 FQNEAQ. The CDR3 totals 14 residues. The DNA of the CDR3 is TGTGCCACGCGGGAGTGGGGCCGGCCTTACGAGCAGTACTTC. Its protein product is CATREWGRPYEQYF.

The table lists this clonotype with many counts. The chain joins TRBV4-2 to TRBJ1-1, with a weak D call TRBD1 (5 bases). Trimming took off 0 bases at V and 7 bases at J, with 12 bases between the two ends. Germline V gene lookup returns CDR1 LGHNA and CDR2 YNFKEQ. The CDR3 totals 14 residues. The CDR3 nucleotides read TGTGCCAGCAGCCAAGAGTTAGGGGCCAGTGAAGCTTTCTTT. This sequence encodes CASSQELGASEAFF.

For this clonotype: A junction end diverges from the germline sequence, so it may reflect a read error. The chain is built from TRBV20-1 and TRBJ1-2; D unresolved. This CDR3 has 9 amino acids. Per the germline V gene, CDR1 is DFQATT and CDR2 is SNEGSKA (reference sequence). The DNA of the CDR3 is TGCAGCGCTAACTATGGCTACACCTTC. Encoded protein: CSANYGYTF.

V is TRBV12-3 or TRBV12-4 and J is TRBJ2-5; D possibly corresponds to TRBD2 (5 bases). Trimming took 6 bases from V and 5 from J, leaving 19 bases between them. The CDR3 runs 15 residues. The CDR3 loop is CASRVGPGFGETQYF. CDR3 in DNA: TGTGCCAGCAGGGTAGGACCGGGGTTCGGGGAGACCCAGTACTTC.

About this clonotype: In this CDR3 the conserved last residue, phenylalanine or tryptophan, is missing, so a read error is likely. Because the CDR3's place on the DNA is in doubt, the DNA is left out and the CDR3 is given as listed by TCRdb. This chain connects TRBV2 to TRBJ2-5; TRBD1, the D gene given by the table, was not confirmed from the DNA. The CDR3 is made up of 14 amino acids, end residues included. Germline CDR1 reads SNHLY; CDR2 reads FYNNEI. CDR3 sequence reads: CASSVDRGGETQCL.

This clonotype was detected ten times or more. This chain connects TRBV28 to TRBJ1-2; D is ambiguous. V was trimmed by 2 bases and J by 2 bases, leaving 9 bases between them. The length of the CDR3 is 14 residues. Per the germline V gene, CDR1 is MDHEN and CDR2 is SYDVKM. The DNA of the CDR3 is TGTGCCAGCAGTTTAGGAGGTCCAAACTATGGCTACACCTTC. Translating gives CASSLGGPNYGYTF.

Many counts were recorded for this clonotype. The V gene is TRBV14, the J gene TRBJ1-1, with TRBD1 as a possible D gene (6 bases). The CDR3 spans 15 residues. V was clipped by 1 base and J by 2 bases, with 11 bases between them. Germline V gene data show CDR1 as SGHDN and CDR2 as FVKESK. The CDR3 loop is CASSQVGGFNTEAFF. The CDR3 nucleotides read TGTGCCAGCAGCCAAGTGGGGGGCTTTAACACTGAAGCTTTCTTT.

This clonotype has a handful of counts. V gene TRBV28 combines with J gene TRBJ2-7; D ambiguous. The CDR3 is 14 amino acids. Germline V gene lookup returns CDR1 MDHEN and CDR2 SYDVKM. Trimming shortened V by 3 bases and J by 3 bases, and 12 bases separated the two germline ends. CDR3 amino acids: CASSFRPFNYEQYF. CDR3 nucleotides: TGTGCCAGCAGTTTCCGACCTTTCAACTACGAGCAGTACTTC.

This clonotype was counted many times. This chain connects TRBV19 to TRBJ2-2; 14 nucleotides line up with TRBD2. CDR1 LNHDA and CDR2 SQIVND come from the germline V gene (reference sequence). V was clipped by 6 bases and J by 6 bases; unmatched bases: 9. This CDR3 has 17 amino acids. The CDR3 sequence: CASSPLPGLAGAGELFF. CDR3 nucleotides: TGTGCCAGTAGCCCACTCCCGGGACTAGCGGGAGCCGGGGAGCTGTTTTTT.

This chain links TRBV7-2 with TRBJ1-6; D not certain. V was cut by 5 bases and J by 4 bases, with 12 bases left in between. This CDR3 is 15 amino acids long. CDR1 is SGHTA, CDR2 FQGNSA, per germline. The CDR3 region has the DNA TGTGCCAGCAGCCCGGAAGGACGTTATAATTCACCCCTCCACTTT. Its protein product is CASSPEGRYNSPLHF.

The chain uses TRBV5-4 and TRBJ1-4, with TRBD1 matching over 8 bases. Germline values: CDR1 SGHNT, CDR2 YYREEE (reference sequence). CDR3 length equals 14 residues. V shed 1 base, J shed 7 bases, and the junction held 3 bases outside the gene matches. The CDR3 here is CASSLRQGTEKLFF. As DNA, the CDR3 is TGTGCCAGCAGCTTGCGACAGGGGACTGAAAAACTGTTTTTT.

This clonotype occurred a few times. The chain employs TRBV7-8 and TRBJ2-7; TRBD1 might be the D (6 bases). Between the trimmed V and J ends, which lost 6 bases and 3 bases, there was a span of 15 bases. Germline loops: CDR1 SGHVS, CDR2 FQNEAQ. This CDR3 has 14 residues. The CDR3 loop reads CASRGPNRVYEQYF. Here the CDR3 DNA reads TGTGCCAGCAGGGGCCCGAACAGGGTCTACGAGCAGTACTTC.

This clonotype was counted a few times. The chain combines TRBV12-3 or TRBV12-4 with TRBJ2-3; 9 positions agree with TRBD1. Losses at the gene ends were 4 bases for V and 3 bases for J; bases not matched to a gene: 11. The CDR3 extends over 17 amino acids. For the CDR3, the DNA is TGTGCCAGCAGTTCTGGCCAAGGGACAGGGTGGACAGATACGCAGTATTTT. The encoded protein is CASSSGQGTGWTDTQYF.

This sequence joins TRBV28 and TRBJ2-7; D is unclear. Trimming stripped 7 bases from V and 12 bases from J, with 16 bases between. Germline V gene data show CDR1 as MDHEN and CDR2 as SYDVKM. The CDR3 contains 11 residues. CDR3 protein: CASITNGRVYF. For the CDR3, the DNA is TGTGCCAGCATAACTAACGGGCGTGTGTACTTC. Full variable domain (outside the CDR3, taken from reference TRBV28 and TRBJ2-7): DVKVTQSSRYLVKRTGEKVFLECVQDMDHENMFWYRQDPGLGLRLIYFSYDVKMKEKGDIPEGYSVSREKKERFSLILESASTNQTSMYLCASITNGRVYFGPGTRLTVT.

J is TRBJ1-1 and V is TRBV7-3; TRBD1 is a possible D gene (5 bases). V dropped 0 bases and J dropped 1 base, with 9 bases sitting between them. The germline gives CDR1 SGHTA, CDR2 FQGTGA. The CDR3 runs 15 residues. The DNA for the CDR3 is TGTGCCAGCAGCTTAACGGGGGTCGCGAACACTGAAGCTTTCTTT. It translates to CASSLTGVANTEAFF.

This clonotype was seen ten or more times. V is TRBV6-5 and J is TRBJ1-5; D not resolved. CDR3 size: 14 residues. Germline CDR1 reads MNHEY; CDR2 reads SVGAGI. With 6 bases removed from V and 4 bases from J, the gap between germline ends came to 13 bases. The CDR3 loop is CASSLLPRNQPQHF. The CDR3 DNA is TGTGCCAGCAGCCTATTACCGCGAAATCAGCCCCAGCATTTT.

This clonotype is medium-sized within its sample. The CDR3 bases are TGTGCCAGCAACACAGGGGGCTCGGCATATGAAAAACTGTTTTTT. Its protein is CASNTGGSAYEKLFF. The chain combines TRBV2 with TRBJ1-4; 9 bases match TRBD1. This CDR3 is built from 15 residues. CDR1 and CDR2 from the germline V gene are SNHLY and FYNNEI. The V gene end was trimmed by 7 bases and the J gene end by 6 bases; junction bases not matched to a gene: 9.

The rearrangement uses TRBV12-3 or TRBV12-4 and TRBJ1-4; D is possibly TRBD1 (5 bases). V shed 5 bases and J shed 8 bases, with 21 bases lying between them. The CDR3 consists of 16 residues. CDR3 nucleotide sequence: TGTGCCAGCAGTGCGGGACCCGGAGGGACTGACGAAAAACTGTTTTTT. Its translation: CASSAGPGGTDEKLFF.